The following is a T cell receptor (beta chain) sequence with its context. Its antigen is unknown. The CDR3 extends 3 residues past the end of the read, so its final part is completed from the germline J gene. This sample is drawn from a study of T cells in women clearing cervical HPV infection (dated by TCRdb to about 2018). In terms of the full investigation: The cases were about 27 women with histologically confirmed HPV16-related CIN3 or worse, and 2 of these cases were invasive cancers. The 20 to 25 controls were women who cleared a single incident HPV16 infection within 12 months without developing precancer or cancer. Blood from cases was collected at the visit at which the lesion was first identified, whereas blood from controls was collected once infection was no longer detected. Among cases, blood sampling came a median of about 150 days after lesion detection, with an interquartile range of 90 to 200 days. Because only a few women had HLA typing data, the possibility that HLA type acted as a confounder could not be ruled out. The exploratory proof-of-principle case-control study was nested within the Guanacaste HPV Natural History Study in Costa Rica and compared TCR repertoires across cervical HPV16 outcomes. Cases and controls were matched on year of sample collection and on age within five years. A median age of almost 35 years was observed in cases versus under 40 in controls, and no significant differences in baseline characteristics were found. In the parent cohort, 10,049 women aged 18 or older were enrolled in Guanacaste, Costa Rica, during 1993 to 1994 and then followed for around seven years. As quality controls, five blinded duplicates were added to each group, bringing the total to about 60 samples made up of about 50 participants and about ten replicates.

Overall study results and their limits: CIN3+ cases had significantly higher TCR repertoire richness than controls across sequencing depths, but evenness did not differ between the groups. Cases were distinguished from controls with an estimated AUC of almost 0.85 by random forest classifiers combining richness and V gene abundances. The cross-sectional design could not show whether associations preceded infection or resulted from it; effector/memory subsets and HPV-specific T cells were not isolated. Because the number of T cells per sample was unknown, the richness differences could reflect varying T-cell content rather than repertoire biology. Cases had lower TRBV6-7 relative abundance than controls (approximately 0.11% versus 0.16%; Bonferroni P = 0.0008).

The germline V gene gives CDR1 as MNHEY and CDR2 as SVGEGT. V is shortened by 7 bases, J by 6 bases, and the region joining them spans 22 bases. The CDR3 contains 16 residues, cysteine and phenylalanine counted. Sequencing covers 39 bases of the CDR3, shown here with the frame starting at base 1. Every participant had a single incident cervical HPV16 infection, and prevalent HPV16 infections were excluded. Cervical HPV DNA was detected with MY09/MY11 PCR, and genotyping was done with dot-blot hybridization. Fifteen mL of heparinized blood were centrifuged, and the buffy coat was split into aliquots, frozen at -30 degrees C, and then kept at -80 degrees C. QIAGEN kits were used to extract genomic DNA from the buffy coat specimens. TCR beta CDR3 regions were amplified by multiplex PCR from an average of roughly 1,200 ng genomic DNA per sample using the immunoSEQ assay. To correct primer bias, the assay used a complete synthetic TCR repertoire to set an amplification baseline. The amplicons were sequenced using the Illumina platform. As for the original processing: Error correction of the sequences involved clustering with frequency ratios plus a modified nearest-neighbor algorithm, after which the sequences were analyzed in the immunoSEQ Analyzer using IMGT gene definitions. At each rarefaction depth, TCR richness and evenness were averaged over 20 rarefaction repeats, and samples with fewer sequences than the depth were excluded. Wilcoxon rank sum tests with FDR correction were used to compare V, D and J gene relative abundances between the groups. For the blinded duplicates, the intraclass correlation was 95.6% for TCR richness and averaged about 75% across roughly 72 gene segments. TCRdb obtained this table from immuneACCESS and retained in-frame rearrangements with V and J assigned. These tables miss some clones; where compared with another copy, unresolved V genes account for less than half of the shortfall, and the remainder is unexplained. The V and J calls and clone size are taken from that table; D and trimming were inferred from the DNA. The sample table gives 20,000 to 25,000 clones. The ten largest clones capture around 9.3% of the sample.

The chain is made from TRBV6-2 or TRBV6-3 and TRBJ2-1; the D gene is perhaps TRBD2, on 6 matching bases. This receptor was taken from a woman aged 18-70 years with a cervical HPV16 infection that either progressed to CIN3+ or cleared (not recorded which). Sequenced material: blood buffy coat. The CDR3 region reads CASNAVAAPKTNEQFF. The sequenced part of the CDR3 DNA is TGTGCCAGCAACGCAGTAGCGGCTCCCAAAACCAATGAG.